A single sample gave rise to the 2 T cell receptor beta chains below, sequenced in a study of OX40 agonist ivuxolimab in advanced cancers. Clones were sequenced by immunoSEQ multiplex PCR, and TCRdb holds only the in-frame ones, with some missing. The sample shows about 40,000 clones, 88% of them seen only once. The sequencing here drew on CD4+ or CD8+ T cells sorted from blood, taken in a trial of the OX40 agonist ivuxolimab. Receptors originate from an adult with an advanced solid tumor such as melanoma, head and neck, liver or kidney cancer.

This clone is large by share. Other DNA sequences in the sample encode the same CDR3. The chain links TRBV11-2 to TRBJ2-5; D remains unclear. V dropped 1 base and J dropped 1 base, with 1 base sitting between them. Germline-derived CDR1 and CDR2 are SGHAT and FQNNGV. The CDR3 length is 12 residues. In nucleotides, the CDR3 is TGTGCCAGCAGCTTAGTCCAAGAGACCCAGTACTTC. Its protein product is CASSLVQETQYF.

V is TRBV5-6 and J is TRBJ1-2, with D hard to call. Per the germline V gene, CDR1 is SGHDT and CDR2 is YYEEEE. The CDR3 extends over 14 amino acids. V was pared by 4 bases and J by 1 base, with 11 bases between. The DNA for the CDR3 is TGTGCCAGCAGCCCCATCAGCGGTAACTATGGCTACACCTTC. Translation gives CASSPISGNYGYTF.